These 27 T cell receptor beta chains came from one sample sequenced in a study of T cells expressing NK-cell markers. One entry per CDR3 protein, without DNA, is what TCRdb gives after re-calling the 5' RACE reads. The specimen's table records 550,000 to 600,000 distinct CDR3 sequences. The sequencing sample was made of blood T cells: a sorted CD56 or NKG2C T cell subset, CD4+ or CD8+ T cells, or bulk PBMC T cells (not recorded which). The receptor source for this set is a man between 18 and 35 years old in good health.

The gene calls are TRBV5-5 and TRBJ2-7. Germline lookup yields CDR1 SGHKS and CDR2 YYEKEE (reference sequence). The CDR3 is 14 residues long. CDR3 amino acids: CASSLVRNDYEQYF.

This chain uses TRBV6-5 with TRBJ2-7. This CDR3 contains 14 residues. Per the germline V gene, CDR1 is MNHEY and CDR2 is SVGAGI. The CDR3 sequence: CASSYGHSTYEQYF.

J is TRBJ2-7 and V is TRBV5-1; the D call of TRBD1 rests on TCRdb alone, since no DNA is present to check it. The CDR3 spans 14 residues. Germline CDR1 SGHRS, CDR2 YFSETQ. The CDR3: CASSRDRGEDEQYF.

The rearrangement joins TRBV4-3 to TRBJ2-7; there is no DNA to check the TCRdb D call of TRBD1. The germline V gene encodes CDR1 LGHNA and CDR2 YSLEER. There are 16 residues in the CDR3. The CDR3: CASSQNQGQGTYEQYF.

The genes are TRBV2 and TRBJ2-7. The germline V gene has CDR1 SNHLY and CDR2 FYNNEI. CDR3 length: 14 amino acids. This CDR3 is CASSEEAVRYEQYF.

The V call is TRBV7-8, the J call TRBJ2-7; the D call of TRBD1 rests on TCRdb alone, since no DNA is present to check it. CDR3 length equals 15 residues. The germline gives CDR1 SGHVS, CDR2 FQNEAQ. The CDR3 reads CASSLVPATTYEQYF. Looking up the rest from reference TRBV7-8 and TRBJ2-7 gives the full variable domain: GAGVSQSPRYKVAKRGQDVALRCDPISGHVSLFWYQQALGQGPEFLTYFQNEAQLDKSGLPSDRFFAERPEGSVSTLKIQRTQQEDSAVYLCASSLVPATTYEQYFGPGTRLTVT.

V usage is TRBV7-9 and J usage is TRBJ2-1; there is no DNA to check the TCRdb D call of TRBD1. CDR3 length: 12 amino acids. CDR1 is SEHNR, CDR2 FQNEAQ, per germline (reference sequence). The CDR3 is CATRASRGEQFF.

V is TRBV4-1 and J is TRBJ2-1; TCRdb calls TRBD2, which cannot be checked without DNA. The CDR3 sequence is 17 residues long. Germline V gives CDR1 MGHRA, CDR2 YSYEKL. The CDR3 sequence: CASSQDVGAGGEDEQFF.

The chain employs TRBV12-3 or TRBV12-4 and TRBJ2-3. The CDR3 has 14 amino acids. The CDR3 sequence: CASSPNFGADTQYF.

This chain uses TRBV20-1 with TRBJ2-1; TCRdb lists TRBD1, though no DNA is available to test this call. Germline V gene data show CDR1 as DFQATT and CDR2 as SNEGSKA (reference sequence). This CDR3 contains 15 residues. CDR3 residues: CSAMDRNSSYNEQFF.

CDR3 amino acids: CASSLGLAEGQETQYF. The chain recombines TRBV4-2 with TRBJ2-5; TCRdb calls TRBD2, which cannot be checked without DNA. This CDR3 contains 16 residues. Germline-derived CDR1 and CDR2 are LGHNA and YNFKEQ.

The rearrangement links TRBV7-8 to TRBJ2-1; the TRBD1 assignment by TCRdb is unverifiable without DNA. Germline lookup yields CDR1 SGHVS and CDR2 FQNEAQ. CDR3 length: 17 amino acids. Here the CDR3 reads CASSLNQGLFSRNEQFF. The full variable domain, with the rest looked up from reference TRBV7-8 and TRBJ2-1, is GAGVSQSPRYKVAKRGQDVALRCDPISGHVSLFWYQQALGQGPEFLTYFQNEAQLDKSGLPSDRFFAERPEGSVSTLKIQRTQQEDSAVYLCASSLNQGLFSRNEQFFGPGTRLTVL.

The chain is built from TRBV28 and TRBJ1-4. Germline assignment: CDR1 MDHEN and CDR2 SYDVKM. There are 13 residues in the CDR3. The CDR3 here is CASSLLGSQKLFF.

The chain recombines TRBV25-1 with TRBJ2-3; TCRdb returns TRBD1, unconfirmable since there is no DNA. The CDR3 runs to 12 residues. The germline V gene has CDR1 MGHDK and CDR2 SYGVNS. CDR3 residues: CAIQGSPDTQYF.

The V gene is TRBV25-1, the J gene TRBJ2-5; the TCRdb D gene call, TRBD1, has no DNA to confirm it. This CDR3 has 16 residues. From germline, CDR1 is MGHDK and CDR2 SYGVNS. The CDR3 spells CASTRGPASGQETQYF. Full variable domain (remainder filled in from reference TRBV25-1 and TRBJ2-5): EADIYQTPRYLVIGTGKKITLECSQTMGHDKMYWYQQDPGMELHLIHYSYGVNSTEKGDLSSESTVSRIRTEHFPLTLESARPSHTSQYLCASTRGPASGQETQYFGPGTRLLVL.

CDR3 region: CASSLPTTGASTGELFF. The V gene is TRBV7-9, the J gene TRBJ2-2; TCRdb returns TRBD1, unconfirmable since there is no DNA. The CDR3 contains 17 residues. Germline V gives CDR1 SEHNR, CDR2 FQNEAQ (reference sequence). Full variable domain (remainder filled in from reference TRBV7-9 and TRBJ2-2): DTGVSQNPRHKITKRGQNVTFRCDPISEHNRLYWYRQTLGQGPEFLTYFQNEAQLEKSRLLSDRFSAERPKGSFSTLEIQRTEQGDSAMYLCASSLPTTGASTGELFFGEGSRLTVL.

This rearrangement joins TRBV28 to TRBJ2-4; TCRdb picks TRBD2, but there is no DNA to check that call. Germline CDR1 is MDHEN and CDR2 is SYDVKM. The CDR3 is 14 amino acids. CDR3: CASSLTGDKNIQYF. Combining the CDR3 with reference TRBV28 and TRBJ2-4 gives the whole variable domain DVKVTQSSRYLVKRTGEKVFLECVQDMDHENMFWYRQDPGLGLRLIYFSYDVKMKEKGDIPEGYSVSREKKERFSLILESASTNQTSMYLCASSLTGDKNIQYFGAGTRLSVL.

The chain recombines TRBV29-1 with TRBJ2-1; TCRdb reports TRBD1, a call that lacks DNA to check it against. The CDR3 has 11 residues. Germline CDR1 is SQVTM and CDR2 is ANQGSEA. The CDR3 sequence is CSVTQGARRFF.

The rearrangement links TRBV14 to TRBJ2-7; TCRdb proposes TRBD2, but this gene call is untestable without DNA. This CDR3 has 15 residues. Germline V lookup: CDR1 SGHDN, CDR2 FVKESK. The chain's CDR3 is CASSQNSGRVYEQYF.

This CDR3 reads CGGVTDVGNQPQHF. This chain uses TRBV20-1 with TRBJ1-5. CDR1 is DFQATT, CDR2 SNEGSKA, per germline (reference sequence). This CDR3 comprises 14 residues.

This chain connects TRBV27 to TRBJ2-7; TCRdb reports TRBD1, a call that lacks DNA to check it against. The CDR3 is 14 residues long. CDR1 MNHEY and CDR2 SMNVEV come from the germline V gene (reference sequence). The CDR3 spells CASRTQGAIDEQYF.

The chain is built from TRBV20-1 and TRBJ1-1; TCRdb proposes TRBD1, but this gene call is untestable without DNA. This CDR3 region has 13 residues. CDR1 is DFQATT, CDR2 SNEGSKA, per germline (reference sequence). The chain's CDR3 is CSALGTDGTEAFF.

V gene TRBV6-2 or TRBV6-3 combines with J gene TRBJ2-6; the TCRdb D gene call, TRBD1, has no DNA to confirm it. Per the germline V gene, CDR1 is MNHEY and CDR2 is SVGEGT. The CDR3 sequence is 14 residues long. CDR3 sequence reads: CASCPGAGANVLTF.

The chain carries TRBV10-3 and TRBJ1-2. Germline CDR1 is ENHRY and CDR2 is SYGVKD. CDR3 size: 13 residues. The CDR3 sequence is CAISESGDYGYTF.

The genes are TRBV20-1 and TRBJ2-1. Germline loops: CDR1 DFQATT, CDR2 SNEGSKA (reference sequence). The CDR3 totals 16 residues. CDR3 protein: CSAPKWSWSSYNEQFF.

The V gene is TRBV4-3, the J gene TRBJ1-6; TCRdb indicates TRBD1, and absent DNA this call remains unverified. CDR1 LGHNA and CDR2 YSLEER come from the germline V gene. The CDR3 sequence is 16 residues long. Here the CDR3 reads CASSQLGTGNVSPLHF.

The chain is built from TRBV28 and TRBJ2-7; TCRdb proposes TRBD2, but this gene call is untestable without DNA. Germline V gene data show CDR1 as MDHEN and CDR2 as SYDVKM. The length of the CDR3 is 12 residues. The CDR3 reads CASRSSLGFKNF.